This T cell receptor (beta chain) comes out of a study of CD4 T cells in relation to SARS-CoV-2 and coronaviruses. Turning to the study itself: PBMCs were cultured with antigen for 10 days before TCR beta sequencing. Controls used an HIV-1 Nef peptide pool or no peptide. Findings and limits, study-wide: Crossreactivity was assessed only for spike protein, not other viral proteins.

Assay used: immunoSEQ multiplex PCR; TCRdb lists only in-frame clones, some missing. Of just under 20,000 clones listed, over 70% are singletons. This clone was seen a few times. Its matching antigen is unknown. CD4+ T cells from unexposed donors were obtained before the COVID-19 pandemic (2011-2018). Isolation of CD4+ T cells took place after around eleven days in culture. Unexposed-donor CD4+ T cells were probed with SARS-CoV-2 S/N and four cold-coronavirus spikes, cells permitting. Sequences were obtained from CD4+ T cells from PBMCs, cultured in vitro. The source of this sequence is a human donor in good health.

The CDR3 sequence: CASSYGNQNTGELFF. The CDR3 DNA follows: TGTGCCAGCAGCTACGGGAACCAAAACACCGGGGAGCTGTTTTTT. The chain links TRBV11-2 to TRBJ2-2, with D possibly matching TRBD2 (5 bases). The V gene's germline CDR1 is SGHAT and CDR2 FQNNGV. V shed 4 bases and J shed 2 bases, with 11 bases lying between them. The CDR3 is made up of 15 amino acids. Variable domain in full (rest from reference TRBV11-2 and TRBJ2-2): EAGVAQSPRYKIIEKRQSVAFWCNPISGHATLYWYQQILGQGPKLLIQFQNNGVVDDSQLPKDRFSAERLKGVDSTLKIQPAKLEDSAVYLCASSYGNQNTGELFFGEGSRLTVL.